Given below is one T cell receptor (beta chain) in context. The V end lost 5 bases, the J end lost 2 bases, and 14 bases lay between the germline ends. CDR1 and CDR2 from the germline V gene are LGHDT and YNNKEL (reference sequence). The CDR3 length is 15 residues. These data are taken from a study of blood T cell repertoires in COVID-19. For the study at large: Sources were T cells, B-cell-depleted T cells, or PBMCs; the material itself was cDNA or gDNA.

The table came from immunoSEQ multiplex PCR; TCRdb's copy has only in-frame clones and leaves some out. The profile covers 250,000 to 300,000 clones, with roughly 90% appearing a single time and around 12% taken by the ten largest. Sequencing used peripheral blood. V and J are TRBV3-1 (or the pseudogene TRBV3-2) and TRBJ2-3, with D perhaps TRBD2 (5 bases). The TCR originated in a woman between 55 and 75 years old with acute or convalescent COVID-19. The CDR3 DNA follows: TGTGCCAGCAGCTACACTGGAGGCTCCACAGATACGCAGTATTTT. Translated, it gives CASSYTGGSTDTQYF.